The 22 T cell receptor beta chains below were found in one sample sequenced in a study of TIL therapy for anti-PD-1-resistant metastatic lung cancer. The immunoSEQ assay was v3. TCRdb keeps only in-frame clones here, not all; method: immunoSEQ multiplex PCR. The table records tens of thousands of clones, around 79% of them present only once. The time point was: pre-treatment sample, taken before nivolumab and TIL therapy. This material consisted of blood, taken at baseline. These receptors were collected from an older man with non-small cell lung cancer.

The chain is built from TRBV27 and TRBJ2-7; a weak D match, TRBD1 (5 bases). From germline, CDR1 is MNHEY and CDR2 SMNVEV (reference sequence). The length of the CDR3 is 13 residues. V was shortened by 8 bases and J by 3 bases, with 14 bases between the two germline ends. The CDR3 DNA is TGTGCCAGCCCTTTCGGACACTACTACGAGCAGTACTTC. Its protein product is CASPFGHYYEQYF.

J is TRBJ2-1 and V is TRBV11-2; the match to TRBD2 covers 9 bases. V shed 3 bases and J 8 bases; nucleotides not matched to a gene: 5. Germline CDR1 reads SGHAT; CDR2 reads FQNNGV. The CDR3 has 14 residues. CDR3 nucleotides: TGTGCCAGCAGCTTTGTACTAGCGGGCTATGAGCAGTTCTTC. It encodes CASSFVLAGYEQFF.

This chain connects TRBV10-3 to TRBJ2-2; no clear D gene. The CDR3 loop spans 13 amino acids. Germline V lookup: CDR1 ENHRY, CDR2 SYGVKD. The V end was cut by 6 bases, the J end by 4 bases, with 9 bases between. For the CDR3, the DNA is TGTGCCATCAGACCCGGGCCCACCGGGGAGCTGTTTTTT. Its protein product is CAIRPGPTGELFF.

The chain employs TRBV6-1 and TRBJ1-2, with 7 bases identical to TRBD1. The CDR3 loop spans 15 amino acids. The V gene's germline CDR1 is MNHNS and CDR2 SASEGT. Trimming cost V 6 bases and J 1 base; bases outside gene matches: 8. The chain's CDR3 is CASSAGTAFNYGYTF. The CDR3 DNA follows: TGTGCCAGCAGCGCCGGGACAGCTTTTAACTATGGCTACACCTTC.

The chain joins TRBV5-1 to TRBJ2-5, with 8 bases matching TRBD2. The germline gives CDR1 SGHRS, CDR2 YFSETQ. This CDR3 contains 16 residues. The V segment lost 0 bases and the J segment 5 bases; nucleotides outside the gene matches: 9. CDR3 nucleotide sequence: TGCGCCAGCAGCTTGGTGGGTAGCGGGGAAGCGGAGACCCAGTACTTC. Protein: CASSLVGSGEAETQYF.

The chain combines TRBV5-1 with TRBJ2-7; D remains ambiguous. V gave up 0 bases and J gave up 3 bases, with 4 bases separating them. The CDR3 extends over 12 amino acids. CDR1 is SGHRS and CDR2 is YFSETQ in the germline V gene. The CDR3, as DNA: TGCGCCAGCAGCTTGGGGGGCTACGAGCAGTACTTC. This gives the protein CASSLGGYEQYF. The full variable domain, its missing parts supplied by reference TRBV5-1 and TRBJ2-7, is KAGVTQTPRYLIKTRGQQVTLSCSPISGHRSVSWYQQTPGQGLQFLFEYFSETQRNKGNFPGRFSGRQFSNSRSEMNVSTLELGDSALYLCASSLGGYEQYFGPGTRLTVT.

The J gene is TRBJ2-5, the V gene TRBV29-1; 7 positions match TRBD2. This CDR3 is built from 11 residues. V lost 6 bases to trimming and J lost 2 bases; unmatched junction nucleotides: 0. CDR1 is SQVTM, CDR2 ANQGSEA, per germline. As DNA, the CDR3 is TGCAGCGTAGCGGGACAAGAGACCCAGTACTTC. Translated, it gives CSVAGQETQYF.

V usage is TRBV7-2 and J usage is TRBJ2-1; D uncertain. The length of the CDR3 is 15 residues. Germline V gene sequence: CDR1 SGHTA, CDR2 FQGNSA. The V and J ends lost 4 bases and 4 bases respectively, with 14 bases between them. The DNA of the CDR3 is TGTGCCAGCAGCTGGACCCCAACCGGGTACAATGAGCAGTTCTTC. Translation gives CASSWTPTGYNEQFF.

This clone was detected only a few times. This chain connects TRBV19 to TRBJ2-7; the D is unclear. Trimming took off 1 base at V and 5 bases at J, with 12 bases between the two ends. Per the germline V gene, CDR1 is LNHDA and CDR2 is SQIVND (reference sequence). The CDR3 is 14 amino acids. The CDR3 protein is CASSIVTQSHEQYF. CDR3 DNA: TGTGCCAGTAGTATAGTGACTCAGTCCCACGAGCAGTACTTC.

The chain couples TRBV19 to TRBJ2-3, with 7 nucleotides matching TRBD1. CDR1 LNHDA and CDR2 SQIVND come from the germline V gene (reference sequence). V gave up 1 base and J gave up 6 bases; unmatched junction bases: 7. This CDR3 contains 15 residues. The CDR3 nucleotides are TGTGCCAGTAGTATAGGGACAGGAATGGCCGATACGCAGTATTTT. Translated: CASSIGTGMADTQYF. The full variable domain, rest sourced from reference TRBV19 and TRBJ2-3, is DGGITQSPKYLFRKEGQNVTLSCEQNLNHDAMYWYRQDPGQGLRLIYYSQIVNDFQKGDIAEGYSVSREKKESFPLTVTSAQKNPTAFYLCASSIGTGMADTQYFGPGTRLTVL.

This chain joins TRBV11-2 and TRBJ2-5; 8 positions agree with TRBD1. V dropped 5 bases and J dropped 6; count of bases not matched to a gene: 8. The CDR3 extends over 14 amino acids. Germline V gives CDR1 SGHAT, CDR2 FQNNGV. This chain's CDR3 is CASSSQGALKTQYF. The CDR3 DNA reads TGTGCCAGCAGCAGTCAGGGGGCCCTGAAGACCCAGTACTTC. Together with reference TRBV11-2 and TRBJ2-5, the CDR3 gives the full variable domain: EAGVAQSPRYKIIEKRQSVAFWCNPISGHATLYWYQQILGQGPKLLIQFQNNGVVDDSQLPKDRFSAERLKGVDSTLKIQPAKLEDSAVYLCASSSQGALKTQYFGPGTRLLVL.

The chain links TRBV7-2 to TRBJ2-6, with D perhaps TRBD1 or TRBD2 (6 bases each). Germline CDR1 is SGHTA and CDR2 is FQGNSA. V was pared by 1 base and J by 4 bases, with 11 bases between. CDR3 length: 16 amino acids. CDR3 nucleotides: TGTGCCAGCAGCTTAGTCCGGGGGCCCGGGGCCAACGTCCTGACTTTC. This sequence encodes CASSLVRGPGANVLTF.

The rearrangement joins TRBV18 to TRBJ1-3, with 7 bases that match TRBD1. The length of the CDR3 is 16 residues. V was clipped by 3 bases and J by 0 bases; unmatched bases: 5. Germline V CDR1 and CDR2: KGHSH, LQKENI. CDR3 region: CASSPTGALSGNTIYF. In DNA, the CDR3 is TGTGCCAGCTCACCCACAGGGGCACTCTCTGGAAACACCATATATTTT.

The rearrangement uses TRBV2 and TRBJ1-1; 7 bases line up with TRBD1. Germline values: CDR1 SNHLY, CDR2 FYNNEI. The CDR3 consists of 14 residues. V shed 6 bases and J 5 bases; nucleotides not matched to a gene: 9. Written as DNA, the CDR3 is TGTGCCAGCAGAAAAACAGGGGCGAGGACTGAAGCTTTCTTT. This gives the protein CASRKTGARTEAFF.

The J gene is TRBJ2-3, the V gene TRBV7-2; D is perhaps TRBD1 or TRBD2 (5 bases each). This CDR3 comprises 16 residues. The V gene lost 1 base and the J gene lost 0 bases, with 11 bases spanning the gap. CDR1 and CDR2 from the germline V gene are SGHTA and FQGNSA. In DNA, the CDR3 is TGTGCCAGCAGCTTAGATGTTGGGGGTAGCACAGATACGCAGTATTTT. Translated: CASSLDVGGSTDTQYF.

This clone was observed a few times. The chain couples TRBV30 to TRBJ2-1, with TRBD2 matching over 9 bases. V was pared by 7 bases and J by 9 bases, with 10 bases of the junction left unmatched. The CDR3 has 13 residues. Germline CDR1 and CDR2: GTSNPN and SVGIG (reference sequence). CDR3 region: CALTSGYAGEQFF. The CDR3 DNA sequence: TGTGCCTTGACTAGCGGATACGCGGGTGAGCAGTTCTTC.

The chain carries TRBV28 and TRBJ2-7; D remains unclear. The V gene's germline CDR1 is MDHEN and CDR2 SYDVKM. With 2 bases removed from V and 3 bases from J, the gap between germline ends came to 11 bases. This CDR3 has 14 residues. The CDR3 coding sequence is TGTGCCAGCAGTTTAACGCGGACGGGCTACGAGCAGTACTTC. This codes for CASSLTRTGYEQYF.

The CDR3 coding sequence is TGTGCCAGCAGTCCGGGACAGTGGAACACTGAAGCTTTCTTT. This sequence encodes CASSPGQWNTEAFF. The chain has TRBV27 and TRBJ1-1; 7 nucleotides line up with TRBD1. This CDR3 is 14 amino acids long. Germline-derived CDR1 and CDR2 are MNHEY and SMNVEV (reference sequence). The ends lost 5 bases at V and 1 base at J; junction bases unmatched: 4.

V usage is TRBV19 and J usage is TRBJ2-7; TRBD2 is a possible D gene (5 bases). The V end lost 0 bases, the J end lost 6 bases, and 15 bases lay between the germline ends. Looked up from germline, CDR1 is LNHDA and CDR2 is SQIVND (reference sequence). The CDR3 totals 15 residues. The CDR3, as DNA: TGTGCCAGTAGTATAGAGATCGCCCCCCGGGGCGAGCAGTACTTC. It translates to CASSIEIAPRGEQYF.

The J gene is TRBJ2-2, the V gene TRBV19, with 9 bases aligning to TRBD2. The CDR3 has 15 amino acids. After removal of 3 bases from V and 6 bases from J, the junction contained 5 bases not matched to a gene. The germline V gene has CDR1 LNHDA and CDR2 SQIVND (reference sequence). The CDR3 nucleotides are TGTGCCAGTAGTATCCGAGCGGGAGGTCCCGGGGAGCTGTTTTTT. Translating it yields CASSIRAGGPGELFF.

This rearrangement joins TRBV7-2 to TRBJ1-5; no clear D. From germline, CDR1 is SGHTA and CDR2 FQGNSA. V was clipped by 1 base and J by 7 bases, with 11 bases between them. The CDR3 totals 14 residues. CDR3 sequence: CASSLDRAGQPQHF. CDR3 in DNA: TGTGCCAGCAGCTTAGACCGGGCAGGCCAGCCCCAGCATTTT.

The chain has TRBV9 and TRBJ2-2; 7 bases map to TRBD2. There are 13 residues in the CDR3. Losses at the gene ends were 6 bases for V and 7 bases for J; bases not matched to a gene: 6. CDR1 and CDR2 from the germline V gene are SGDLS and YYNGEE. The CDR3 spells CASKSGERGELFF. In nucleotides, the CDR3 is TGTGCCAGCAAAAGCGGGGAGCGCGGGGAGCTGTTTTTT. Combining the CDR3 with reference TRBV9 and TRBJ2-2 gives the whole variable domain DSGVTQTPKHLITATGQRVTLRCSPRSGDLSVYWYQQSLDQGLQFLIQYYNGEERAKGNILERFSAQQFPDLHSELNLSSLELGDSALYFCASKSGERGELFFGEGSRLTVL.